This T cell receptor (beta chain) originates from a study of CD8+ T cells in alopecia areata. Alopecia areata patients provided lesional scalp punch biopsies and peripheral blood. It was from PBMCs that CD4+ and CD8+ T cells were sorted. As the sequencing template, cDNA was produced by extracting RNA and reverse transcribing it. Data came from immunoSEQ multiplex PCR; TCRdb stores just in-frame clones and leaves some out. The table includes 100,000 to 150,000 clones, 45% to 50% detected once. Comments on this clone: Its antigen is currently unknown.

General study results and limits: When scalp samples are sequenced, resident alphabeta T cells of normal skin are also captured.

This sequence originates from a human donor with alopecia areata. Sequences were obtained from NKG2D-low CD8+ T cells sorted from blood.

CDR3 sequence (DNA): TGCAGCGTTGAAAGGGACTCCAACACCGGGGAGCTGTTTTTT. The encoded protein is CSVERDSNTGELFF. The V gene is TRBV29-1, the J gene TRBJ2-2; D is perhaps TRBD2 (6 bases). CDR1 and CDR2 (germline): SQVTM, ANQGSEA. Trimming shortened V by 2 bases and J by 2 bases, and 9 bases separated the two germline ends. The CDR3 consists of 14 residues.